These T cell receptor beta chains were read from a single sample in a study of blood T cell repertoires in COVID-19. The table came from immunoSEQ multiplex PCR; TCRdb's copy has only in-frame clones and leaves some out. The sample holds 90,000 to 120,000 clones; around nine tenths are singletons and the top ten take 1% to 1.5%. What was sequenced was peripheral blood. Every receptor here comes from a woman in her thirties with acute or convalescent COVID-19. CDR3s include the opening cysteine and the closing phenylalanine or tryptophan. Fields, in order: V gene, J gene, CDR3 protein.

>TRBV7-9|TRBJ2-7
CASIFGTGASEQYF
>TRBV4-3|TRBJ1-2
CASSQDRGGLGYTF
>TRBV5-3|TRBJ1-5
CARSLDTHRGNQPQHF
>TRBV19|TRBJ1-3
CASSPYSESGNTIYF
>TRBV24-1|TRBJ1-3
CAPGGSGNTIYF
>TRBV30|TRBJ1-6
CAWSVGGGLASPLHF
>TRBV6-4|TRBJ2-3
CASSEGTSETDTQYF
>TRBV11-3|TRBJ1-1
CASSAQGGSEAFF
>TRBV9|TRBJ1-5
CASSAPSGKDQPQHF
>TRBV19|TRBJ1-1
CASSGGTEAFF
>TRBV7-2|TRBJ1-2
CASSLGTDASGYTF
>TRBV6-2/TRBV6-3|TRBJ2-1
CASSQTRFEQFF
>TRBV28|TRBJ2-5
CASSFSKGLGSETQYF
>TRBV28|TRBJ1-5
CASTVDRANQPQHF
>TRBV11-3|TRBJ2-7
CASSLTATYEQYF
>TRBV10-3|TRBJ2-7
CAISVRSASPTGWEQYF
>TRBV9|TRBJ1-3
CASSRQGSSGNTIYF
>TRBV18|TRBJ2-7
CASSLRLDTRYEQYF
>TRBV5-1|TRBJ2-1
CASSKDRVTLNEQFF
>TRBV7-9|TRBJ2-7
CASSAEDRGFQGEQYF
>TRBV19|TRBJ1-6
CASMDGVRSPLHF
>TRBV30|TRBJ2-1
CAWSVLAGSDYNEQFF
>TRBV5-4|TRBJ2-3
CASSSDWSSTDTQYF
>TRBV5-1|TRBJ2-1
CASSPGLADRYNEQFF
>TRBV28|TRBJ1-1
CASFSGTTGAFF
>TRBV10-3|TRBJ1-2
CAISEGTAYGYTF
>TRBV7-9|TRBJ2-5
CASSFGETQYF
>TRBV11-2|TRBJ2-2
CASSLGRRGNTGELFF
>TRBV6-5|TRBJ1-4
CASKLGTANEKLFF
>TRBV30|TRBJ2-2
CAWTGLGVGELFF
>TRBV27|TRBJ2-7
CASRYGGANPDEQYF
>TRBV4-1|TRBJ1-4
CASSQEGWRARANEKLFF
>TRBV10-2|TRBJ1-5
CASSEGAHSNQPQHF
>TRBV9|TRBJ1-3
CASSVVGAGNTIYF
>TRBV30|TRBJ2-3
CACTGRNTDTQYF
>TRBV6-5|TRBJ1-6
CASTLGQHNSPLHF